Following are 25 T cell receptor beta chains from one sample sequenced in a study of early T cells in non-severe SARS-CoV-2 infection. Each CDR3 protein gets one entry after TCRdb re-called the 5' RACE reads with MiXCR. The table lists about 71,000 distinct CDR3 sequences, roughly 12% of them singletons. The sample consisted of whole blood, taken at baseline. The source of these receptors is an adult who was a healthcare worker with PCR-confirmed SARS-CoV-2 infection or an uninfected control (not recorded which).

This sequence joins TRBV5-1 and TRBJ2-5; no firm D call. This CDR3 spans 16 amino acids. Trimming stripped 0 bases from V and 2 bases from J, with 14 bases between. Germline CDR1 and CDR2: SGHRS and YFSETQ. The CDR3 DNA follows: TGCGCCAGCAGCTTGGCGGGCACCCTGGGGCAAGAGACCCAGTACTTC. Translated: CASSLAGTLGQETQYF. The whole variable domain, remainder taken from reference TRBV5-1 and TRBJ2-5, is KAGVTQTPRYLIKTRGQQVTLSCSPISGHRSVSWYQQTPGQGLQFLFEYFSETQRNKGNFPGRFSGRQFSNSRSEMNVSTLELGDSALYLCASSLAGTLGQETQYFGPGTRLLVL.

This clonotype has only a few counts. This chain uses TRBV5-6 with TRBJ1-2; 7 bases line up with TRBD1. The CDR3 has 14 residues. J was trimmed by 7 bases and V by 6 bases; bases with no gene match: 12. Looked up from germline, CDR1 is SGHDT and CDR2 is YYEEEE. This CDR3 is CASTLRGRFSGYTF. CDR3 bases: TGTGCCAGCACCTTAAGGGGGCGCTTCTCTGGCTACACCTTC.

This clonotype has only a few counts. The chain is built from TRBV5-4 and TRBJ2-1; D is perhaps TRBD1 or TRBD2 (5 bases each). Trimming pared 4 bases from V and 6 bases from J, leaving 8 bases between. The CDR3 runs 12 residues. Germline CDR1 is SGHNT and CDR2 is YYREEE (reference sequence). The CDR3 here is CASSKGSNEQFF. CDR3 DNA: TGTGCCAGCAGCAAGGGGAGCAATGAGCAGTTCTTC.

This clonotype was counted a few times. The chain is built from TRBV2 and TRBJ2-3; no clear D gene. The length of the CDR3 is 12 residues. From germline, CDR1 is SNHLY and CDR2 FYNNEI. Trimming stripped 4 bases from V and 8 bases from J, with 10 bases between. The CDR3 loop is CASSGYTLTQYF. The CDR3 nucleotides read TGTGCCAGCAGTGGGTATACCCTTACGCAGTATTTT. Full variable domain (missing parts from reference TRBV2 and TRBJ2-3): EPEVTQTPSHQVTQMGQEVILRCVPISNHLYFYWYRQILGQKVEFLVSFYNNEISEKSEIFDDQFSVERPDGSNFTLKIRSTKLEDSAMYFCASSGYTLTQYFGPGTRLTVL.

This clonotype was recorded many times. The chain recombines TRBV5-1 with TRBJ1-6; TRBD1 aligns across 8 bases. The CDR3 is 15 residues long. In germline, CDR1 is SGHRS, CDR2 YFSETQ. Trimming took 7 bases from V and 8 from J; bases not matched to a gene: 11. CDR3 residues: CASRATGTGDSPLHF. The CDR3 coding sequence is TGCGCCAGCCGGGCGACCGGGACAGGCGATTCACCCCTCCACTTT.

This clonotype has more than one count but fewer than ten. The chain employs TRBV7-9 and TRBJ1-2; D ambiguous. This CDR3 is built from 13 residues. Trimming took off 1 base at V and 7 bases at J, with 10 bases between the two ends. CDR1 and CDR2 from the germline V gene are SEHNR and FQNEAQ (reference sequence). CDR3 region: CASSLERRVGYTF. CDR3 in DNA: TGTGCCAGCAGCTTAGAGCGGAGGGTTGGCTACACCTTC.

This clonotype was counted at least ten times. Here the CDR3 DNA reads TGTGCCAGCAGTTTGTACGCAACTAATGAAAAACTGTTTTTT. Translated, it gives CASSLYATNEKLFF. The chain uses TRBV27 and TRBJ1-4, with no clear D. CDR3 length equals 14 residues. The ends were cut back, 3 bases at V and 0 bases at J, with 5 bases in the middle. Germline CDR1 and CDR2: MNHEY and SMNVEV (reference sequence).

This clonotype turned up a few times. The V gene is TRBV28, the J gene TRBJ2-1, with D unclear. The germline gives CDR1 MDHEN, CDR2 SYDVKM. V was clipped by 6 bases and J by 6 bases, with 18 bases between them. The CDR3 is 15 residues long. The CDR3, as DNA: TGTGCCAGCAGCCTCAAGACATGGTATGGCAATGAGCAGTTCTTC. Translating gives CASSLKTWYGNEQFF.

This clonotype was seen more than once but under ten times. The V call is TRBV11-2, the J call TRBJ2-7; D perhaps matches TRBD2 (6 bases). This CDR3 region has 12 residues. CDR1 and CDR2 (germline): SGHAT, FQNNGV. V lost 5 bases and J 5 bases, leaving 10 bases between the germline ends. CDR3 residues: CASSTWTNEQYF. The CDR3 DNA reads as TGTGCCAGCAGCACGTGGACTAACGAGCAGTACTTC.

This clonotype has a handful of counts. With a much larger clone just one base away, this may be a read error. This chain uses TRBV27 with TRBJ1-5; D possibly corresponds to TRBD1 (6 bases). Germline V gene data show CDR1 as MNHEY and CDR2 as SMNVEV (reference sequence). The CDR3 loop spans 13 amino acids. Between the trimmed V and J ends, which lost 3 bases and 4 bases, there was a span of 7 bases. CDR3: CASSFRGNQPQHF. The CDR3 coding sequence is TGTGCCAGCAGTTTCAGGGGTAATCAGCCCCAGCATTTT.

The chain has TRBV5-1 and TRBJ2-1; no firm D call. Trimming left V 4 bases short and J 8 bases short, with 13 bases between. The CDR3 is 13 residues long. Germline V gives CDR1 SGHRS, CDR2 YFSETQ. CDR3 DNA: TGCGCCAGCAGCCCCTCTAAAGGATATGAGCAGTTCTTC. It specifies CASSPSKGYEQFF.

The V call is TRBV5-1, the J call TRBJ2-3, with 13 nucleotides matching TRBD2. The J segment lost 3 bases and the V segment lost 6 bases, leaving 4 bases of the junction unmatched. This CDR3 spans 15 amino acids. Looked up from germline, CDR1 is SGHRS and CDR2 is YFSETQ. CDR3 residues: CASTWTSGGTDTQYF. The CDR3 coding sequence is TGCGCCAGCACCTGGACTAGCGGGGGTACAGATACGCAGTATTTT.

There are many counts of this clonotype. A junction end diverges from the germline sequence, so it may reflect a read error. The J gene is TRBJ2-7, the V gene TRBV2; D is ambiguous. The CDR3 contains 13 residues. Germline V gene sequence: CDR1 SNHLY, CDR2 FYNNEI. The CDR3 region is CASGDSASYEQYF. CDR3 sequence (DNA): TGTGCCAGCGGTGATTCTGCCTCCTACGAGCAGTACTTC.

V usage is TRBV4-1 and J usage is TRBJ2-3, with D possibly being TRBD1 or TRBD2 (5 bases each). The V and J ends lost 0 bases and 1 base respectively, with 14 bases between them. This CDR3 contains 17 residues. The germline gives CDR1 MGHRA, CDR2 YSYEKL. CDR3 protein: CASSQDWGSRGTDTQYF. The CDR3 nucleotides read TGCGCCAGCAGCCAAGATTGGGGGTCTAGGGGCACAGATACGCAGTATTTT.

This rearrangement joins TRBV12-3 or TRBV12-4 to TRBJ2-5, with no clear D. V was pared by 3 bases and J by 5 bases, with 7 bases between. CDR3 length equals 12 residues. CDR3 region: CASSFVSETQYF. CDR3 nucleotide sequence: TGTGCCAGCAGTTTCGTAAGTGAGACCCAGTACTTC.

This clonotype was seen many times. The rearrangement joins TRBV29-1 to TRBJ1-2, with D uncertain. Germline V gene lookup returns CDR1 SQVTM and CDR2 ANQGSEA. The CDR3 sequence is 12 residues long. Trimming took 7 bases from V and 0 from J, leaving 9 bases between them. The CDR3 loop reads CSARIPNYGYTF. The CDR3 nucleotides read TGCAGCGCCCGGATTCCTAACTATGGCTACACCTTC.

This clonotype was seen ten or more times. The rearrangement uses TRBV10-2 and TRBJ2-3; D gene unclear. V shed 3 bases and J shed 0 bases, with 1 base lying between them. The CDR3 sequence is 12 residues long. Per germline, CDR1 WSHSY and CDR2 SAAADI. The DNA for the CDR3 is TGCGCCAGCAGTGACAGCACAGATACGCAGTATTTT. Translation: CASSDSTDTQYF.

The chain combines TRBV9 with TRBJ2-7; TRBD1 is a possible D gene (5 bases). V shed 4 bases and J shed 2 bases, with 13 bases lying between them. This CDR3 is 14 amino acids long. The germline CDR1 and CDR2 sequences are SGDLS and YYNGEE. In DNA, the CDR3 is TGTGCCAGCAGCCCTAGACAGCCGACCTACGAGCAGTACTTC. This sequence encodes CASSPRQPTYEQYF. The full variable domain, in which reference TRBV9 and TRBJ2-7 provide the parts outside the CDR3, is DSGVTQTPKHLITATGQRVTLRCSPRSGDLSVYWYQQSLDQGLQFLIQYYNGEERAKGNILERFSAQQFPDLHSELNLSSLELGDSALYFCASSPRQPTYEQYFGPGTRLTVT.

This clonotype has only a few counts. The chain joins TRBV7-2 to TRBJ1-5; TRBD1 agrees at 7 bases. Trimming cost V 3 bases and J 3 bases; bases outside gene matches: 8. The CDR3 is 16 amino acids. Germline CDR1 and CDR2: SGHTA and FQGNSA. In DNA form, the CDR3 reads TGTGCCAGCAGCTTGTCAGGGACAGACCTCAATCAGCCCCAGCATTTT. As protein: CASSLSGTDLNQPQHF.

CDR3 protein: CASSTLGGYSAFQETQYF. CDR3 nucleotide sequence: TGTGCCAGCAGTACTCTGGGGGGCTATAGCGCCTTCCAAGAGACCCAGTACTTC. The chain links TRBV28 to TRBJ2-5; perhaps D is TRBD1 or TRBD2 (6 bases each). In germline, CDR1 is MDHEN, CDR2 SYDVKM. V gave up 5 bases and J gave up 1 base, with 23 bases separating them. The CDR3 is 18 amino acids.

The chain links TRBV12-3 or TRBV12-4 to TRBJ2-5; D unclear. Trimming took 3 bases from V and 5 from J, leaving 10 bases between them. The CDR3 covers 13 residues. The CDR3 protein is CASSLLRQETQYF. CDR3 nucleotide sequence: TGTGCCAGCAGTTTGCTACGTCAGGAGACCCAGTACTTC.

As concerns this clonotype: This may come from a read error, since a much larger clone is one base off. This chain uses TRBV7-9 with TRBJ1-2; D might be TRBD1 (6 bases). The CDR3 is made up of 14 amino acids. Trimming shortened V by 5 bases and J by 8 bases, and 18 bases separated the two germline ends. Per germline, CDR1 SEHNR and CDR2 FQNEAQ (reference sequence). CDR3 sequence (DNA): TGTGCCAGCAGCCTTACAGGGTTCTCGCGCGGCTACACCTTC. It translates to CASSLTGFSRGYTF.

This clonotype was seen ten or more times. V is TRBV9 and J is TRBJ2-7; D may match TRBD1 or TRBD2 (5 bases each). The CDR3 totals 15 residues. Germline V gene data show CDR1 as SGDLS and CDR2 as YYNGEE. Trimming stripped 1 base from V and 0 bases from J, with 11 bases between. CDR3 DNA: TGTGCCAGCAGCGTACGGGGCAGTCTCTCCTACGAGCAGTACTTC. Protein sequence: CASSVRGSLSYEQYF.

The chain has TRBV20-1 and TRBJ1-4; possibly TRBD1 for D (6 bases). Germline CDR1 and CDR2: DFQATT and SNEGSKA (reference sequence). The CDR3 has 13 amino acids. CDR3 sequence (DNA): TGCAGCGGGCGGGGGCGCCCTCTTGAAAAACTGTTTTTT. Amino acids: CSGRGRPLEKLFF.

This clonotype appeared a few times. The gene calls are TRBV11-2 and TRBJ2-5; tentatively, D is TRBD1 or TRBD2 (5 bases each). The germline V gene has CDR1 SGHAT and CDR2 FQNNGV. The V end lost 4 bases, the J end lost 5 bases, and 11 bases lay between the germline ends. This CDR3 spans 13 amino acids. Here the CDR3 reads CASSSGLWETQYF. The CDR3 DNA reads as TGTGCCAGCAGCTCGGGGCTATGGGAGACCCAGTACTTC.